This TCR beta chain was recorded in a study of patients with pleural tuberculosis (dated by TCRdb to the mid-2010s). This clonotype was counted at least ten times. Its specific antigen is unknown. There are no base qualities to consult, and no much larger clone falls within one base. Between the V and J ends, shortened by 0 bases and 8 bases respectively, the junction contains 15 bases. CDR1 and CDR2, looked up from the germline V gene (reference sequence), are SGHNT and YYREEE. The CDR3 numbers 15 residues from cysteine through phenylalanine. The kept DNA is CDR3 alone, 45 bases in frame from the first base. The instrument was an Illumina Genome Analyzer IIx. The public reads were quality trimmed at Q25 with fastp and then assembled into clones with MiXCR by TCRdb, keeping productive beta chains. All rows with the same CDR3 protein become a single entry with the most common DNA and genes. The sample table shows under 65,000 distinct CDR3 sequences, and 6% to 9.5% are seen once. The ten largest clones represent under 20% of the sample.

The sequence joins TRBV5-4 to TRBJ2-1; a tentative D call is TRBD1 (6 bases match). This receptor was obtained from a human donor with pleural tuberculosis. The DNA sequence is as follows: TGTGCCAGCAGCTTGGACAGGGTTTTGATCGATGAGCAGTTCTTC. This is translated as CASSLDRVLIDEQFF.